The 7 T cell receptor beta chains reported below all come from one sample, sequenced in a study of CD8+ T cells in alopecia areata. Sequencing used cDNA as its template, made by extracting RNA and reverse transcribing it. Sequenced by immunoSEQ multiplex PCR; TCRdb stores in-frame clones only, minus some. This table holds 150,000 to 200,000 clones, 50% to 60% found once. This sample's treatment: oral pan-JAK inhibitor, 5-10 mg twice daily. Source: CD4+ T cells sorted from blood, taken at week 4, from a patient treated with tofacitinib. These receptor sequences come from a human donor with alopecia areata.

The gene calls are TRBV30 and TRBJ1-1; D not certain. V shed 3 bases and J shed 1 base, with 9 bases lying between them. The CDR3 loop spans 13 amino acids. In germline, CDR1 is GTSNPN, CDR2 SVGIG (reference sequence). The CDR3: CAWRKRENTEAFF. The CDR3 DNA sequence: TGTGCCTGGAGGAAACGGGAGAACACTGAAGCTTTCTTT.

J is TRBJ2-7 and V is TRBV4-1; 8 bases agree with TRBD1. V lost 4 bases, J lost 2 bases, and 10 bases stayed unmatched. This CDR3 is built from 16 residues. The germline V gene encodes CDR1 MGHRA and CDR2 YSYEKL. CDR3 amino acids: CASSLAGQGGTYEQYF. In nucleotides, the CDR3 is TGCGCCAGCAGCCTCGCCGGACAGGGAGGAACCTACGAGCAGTACTTC.

This chain joins TRBV30 and TRBJ1-1, with D perhaps TRBD1 (5 bases). The CDR3 length is 12 residues. CDR1 and CDR2 (germline): GTSNPN, SVGIG (reference sequence). The CDR3 DNA follows: TGTGCGGCAAATAGGGGATCGGCTGAAGCTTTCTTT. Translated: CAANRGSAEAFF. The full variable domain, its missing parts supplied by reference TRBV30 and TRBJ1-1, is SQTIHQWPATLVQPVGSPLSLECTVEGTSNPNLYWYRQAAGRGLQLLFYSVGIGQISSEVPQNLSASRPQDRQFILSSKKLLLSDSGFYLCAANRGSAEAFFGQGTRLTVV.

Only a few counts were recorded for this clone. The V gene is TRBV29-1, the J gene TRBJ1-1; 10 bases line up with TRBD1. In germline, CDR1 is SQVTM, CDR2 ANQGSEA. The CDR3 extends over 11 amino acids. This CDR3 is CSGQGGTEAFF. CDR3 bases: TGCAGTGGACAGGGGGGCACTGAAGCTTTCTTT.

This rearrangement joins TRBV30 to TRBJ1-2, with 9 positions matching TRBD1. V was clipped by 4 bases and J by 7 bases; unmatched bases: 10. The V gene's germline CDR1 is GTSNPN and CDR2 SVGIG (reference sequence). The CDR3 has 14 amino acids. In nucleotides, the CDR3 is TGTGCCTGGAAATTCACAGGGGGCGCGAGTGGCTACACCTTC. Protein product: CAWKFTGGASGYTF.

The V gene is TRBV30, the J gene TRBJ1-1, with D unresolved. V lost 4 bases and J 6 bases, leaving 9 bases between the germline ends. The CDR3 is made up of 11 amino acids. CDR1 is GTSNPN, CDR2 SVGIG, per germline (reference sequence). The CDR3 DNA reads as TGTGCCTGGAATCAGGAGGCTGAAGCTTTCTTT. Protein: CAWNQEAEAFF.

J is TRBJ1-3 and V is TRBV30; unclear D gene. Between the trimmed V and J ends, which lost 0 bases and 4 bases, there was a span of 13 bases. This CDR3 contains 15 residues. Germline V gene data show CDR1 as GTSNPN and CDR2 as SVGIG (reference sequence). In DNA form, the CDR3 reads TGTGCCTGGAGTGTTTATTGGGGAGACGGAAACACCATATATTTT. Amino acid sequence: CAWSVYWGDGNTIYF. Combining the CDR3 with reference TRBV30 and TRBJ1-3 gives the whole variable domain SQTIHQWPATLVQPVGSPLSLECTVEGTSNPNLYWYRQAAGRGLQLLFYSVGIGQISSEVPQNLSASRPQDRQFILSSKKLLLSDSGFYLCAWSVYWGDGNTIYFGEGSWLTVV.